This T cell receptor beta chain was retrieved from a study of response to subunit inactivated influenza vaccine. Per the germline V gene, CDR1 is GTSNPN and CDR2 is SVGIG (reference sequence). The CDR3 length is 15 residues. V was cut by 7 bases and J by 5 bases, with 20 bases left in between. TCRdb independently ran MiXCR on the RT-PCR reads; one entry per CDR3 protein. The sample records 800,000 or so distinct CDR3 sequences, 21% being singletons. Sequencing used PBMCs from blood, obtained around 5 days after vaccination. The TCR was taken from a man over 45 who received an inactivated influenza vaccine. The chain has TRBV30 and TRBJ2-2, with TRBD2 as a possible D gene (5 bases). CDR3 DNA sequence: TGTGCCTCCTACTTTGACTACCTTTCAACCGGGGAGCTGTTTTTT. It yields the protein CASYFDYLSTGELFF.